These 8 T cell receptor beta chains were all obtained from the same sample, sequenced in a study of cytomegalovirus exposure and HLA in healthy donors. PCR primers comprised 60 Vbeta and 13 Jbeta primers. The protocol was immunoSEQ multiplex PCR, while the TCRdb copy is restricted to in-frame clones and leaves out a portion. The data contain about 200,000 clones, roughly 79% of them singletons. The sample taken for sequencing was PBMCs. The receptors derive from a man between 25 and 39 years old in good health and CMV-seronegative.

The chain couples TRBV6-1 to TRBJ2-7, with a possible D match to TRBD2 (5 bases). The CDR3 loop spans 13 amino acids. Trimming took off 4 bases at V and 6 bases at J, with 13 bases between the two ends. Germline CDR1 reads MNHNS; CDR2 reads SASEGT. The CDR3 DNA reads TGTGCCAGCAGTGCTAAGGGAGCTAGCGAGCAGTACTTC. Residues: CASSAKGASEQYF.

This clone was observed once. The rearrangement joins TRBV28 to TRBJ2-7; the D gene is possibly TRBD1 (6 bases). The CDR3 totals 14 residues. The V gene lost 4 bases and the J gene lost 6 bases, with 16 bases spanning the gap. Germline lookup yields CDR1 MDHEN and CDR2 SYDVKM. The CDR3 sequence: CASSSGRGRAEQYF. CDR3 sequence (DNA): TGTGCCAGCAGTTCAGGCAGGGGAAGGGCCGAGCAGTACTTC. Full variable domain (remainder filled in from reference TRBV28 and TRBJ2-7): DVKVTQSSRYLVKRTGEKVFLECVQDMDHENMFWYRQDPGLGLRLIYFSYDVKMKEKGDIPEGYSVSREKKERFSLILESASTNQTSMYLCASSSGRGRAEQYFGPGTRLTVT.

The rearrangement joins TRBV6-5 to TRBJ1-1, with TRBD1 as a possible D gene (5 bases). The germline gives CDR1 MNHEY, CDR2 SVGAGI. The germline V and J ends were trimmed by 4 bases and 1 base, with 10 bases remaining between them. The CDR3 length is 14 residues. The CDR3 region is CASSLRQGNTEAFF. DNA for the CDR3: TGTGCCAGCAGTTTGAGGCAGGGGAACACTGAAGCTTTCTTT.

The count of this clone is one. The chain has TRBV2 and TRBJ2-7; 7 bases are shared with TRBD1. The J segment lost 2 bases and the V segment lost 6 bases, leaving 10 bases of the junction unmatched. Germline V gives CDR1 SNHLY, CDR2 FYNNEI. This CDR3 comprises 15 residues. CDR3 sequence: CASSEGTASTYEQYF. CDR3 nucleotide sequence: TGTGCCAGCAGCGAGGGGACAGCCAGCACCTACGAGCAGTACTTC.

J is TRBJ2-5 and V is TRBV7-9; 13 bases map to TRBD2. CDR3 length: 16 amino acids. CDR1 is SEHNR and CDR2 is FQNEAQ in the germline V gene (reference sequence). V shed 8 bases, J shed 3 bases, and the junction held 9 bases outside the gene matches. The CDR3 DNA follows: TGTGCCAGCCACCCCGGGACTAGCGGGACAAAAGAGACCCAGTACTTC. This sequence encodes CASHPGTSGTKETQYF.

The chain couples TRBV4-1 to TRBJ1-1; 7 bases line up with TRBD1. Germline V lookup: CDR1 MGHRA, CDR2 YSYEKL. The CDR3 is 16 residues long. The J segment lost 1 base and the V segment lost 2 bases, leaving 7 bases of the junction unmatched. The CDR3 is CASSQSWTGSNTEAFF. The CDR3 nucleotides read TGCGCCAGCAGCCAATCATGGACAGGATCGAACACTGAAGCTTTCTTT.

The table lists this clone with a few counts. This chain joins TRBV5-4 and TRBJ1-2; D remains unclear. The CDR3 is 13 amino acids. Trimming took off 0 bases at V and 5 bases at J, with 8 bases between the two ends. Germline CDR1 and CDR2: SGHNT and YYREEE (reference sequence). CDR3 sequence (DNA): TGTGCCAGCAGCTTGGGAGGAGAATATGGCTACACCTTC. It is translated as CASSLGGEYGYTF.

This clone was counted a few times. The chain is built from TRBV5-1 and TRBJ2-2; D uncertain. Trimming shortened V by 5 bases and J by 2 bases, and 7 bases separated the two germline ends. Germline CDR1 and CDR2: SGHRS and YFSETQ. This CDR3 is 13 amino acids long. As DNA, the CDR3 is TGCGCCAGCAGTGGCCCAAACACCGGGGAGCTGTTTTTT. This translates into CASSGPNTGELFF.